This TCR beta chain was recorded in a study of shared clonotypes between healthy human individuals. Study-level results: Sharing across four donors was highest in naive CD4 (approximately 5%) and lowest in memory CD8 (0.4%).

Germline V lookup: CDR1 ENHRY, CDR2 SYGVKD. Trimming removed 11 bases at V and 0 bases at J, with 14 bases between. CDR3 length: 14 amino acids. Sequencing used immunoSEQ multiplex PCR; TCRdb keeps in-frame clones, though not all of them. The sample lists roughly 570,000 clones; roughly 98% were seen once. The naive CD8 fraction comprised CD45RO-negative cells positively selected for CCR7 and excluded terminally differentiated effector memory CD45RA+ cells. Each sample came from a Caucasian adult donor living in Nashville, Tennessee. This clone was seen once. Its antigen is not known. The source material was naive CD8+ T cells sorted from blood. The V call is TRBV10-3, the J call TRBJ1-3; D might be TRBD1 (6 bases). This receptor was taken from a man aged 30 to 39 in good health. The DNA of the CDR3 is TGTGCCCACCGACAGGTTAGCTCTGGAAACACCATATATTTT. Amino acid sequence: CAHRQVSSGNTIYF.